This entry features one TCR beta chain sequence. Its matching antigen is unknown. Researchers ran the PCR with 60 Vbeta and 13 Jbeta primers. Assay used: immunoSEQ multiplex PCR; TCRdb lists only in-frame clones, some missing. The sample carries about 190,000 clones, more than 70% recorded once. The sample originates from a study of cytomegalovirus exposure and HLA in healthy donors. Overall study findings and caveats: Previous analysis showed most TCR beta V segments were productive about 90% or about 30% of the time. Reports showed the classifier diagnosing cytomegalovirus status with high specificity and sensitivity. The number of N-insertions in an Asian-associated ancestry cluster was reportedly below the approximately 700-donor mean in a later analysis.

The CDR3 consists of 13 residues. Germline CDR1 and CDR2: MNHEY and SMNVEV (reference sequence). Trimming shortened V by 0 bases and J by 6 bases, and 6 bases separated the two germline ends. The receptor was isolated from a woman aged 35 to 49 in good health and CMV-seronegative. What was sequenced was PBMCs. V gene TRBV27 combines with J gene TRBJ1-5; tentative D call: TRBD1 (5 bases). The CDR3 here is CASSLSDSQPQHF. Written as DNA, the CDR3 is TGTGCCAGCAGTTTATCCGACAGTCAGCCCCAGCATTTT.